A selection of T cell receptor beta chains follows, all from one sample in a study of T cell repertoires in ileal Crohn's disease. Data came from immunoSEQ multiplex PCR; TCRdb stores just in-frame clones and leaves some out. This sample has approximately 13,000 clones; 60% to 85% occur once, and the top ten carry 4.5%. Sequencing was performed on ileal tissue. These receptors all stem from an adult with Crohn's disease. CDR3s include the opening cysteine and the closing phenylalanine or tryptophan. Fields, in order: J gene, D gene, V gene, clone size, CDR3 DNA, CDR3 protein. A D gene is named only where the DNA matches it firmly. Clone size, where shown, is once, few, many, or a class for clones that have expanded.

>TRBJ1-1|TRBD1|TRBV11-2|.
TGTGCCAGCAGCTTAGTAAGGGGGCTTACTGAAGCTTTCTTT
CASSLVRGLTEAFF
>TRBJ2-1|TRBD2|TRBV9|.
TGTGCCAGCAGCGTAGGGGGGAGCGGGGTAGGCAATGAGCAGTTCTTC
CASSVGGSGVGNEQFF
>TRBJ1-1|.|TRBV11-1|medium-sized
TGTGCCAGCAGCTCCTGGGGAGGGACTGAAGCTTTCTTT
CASSSWGGTEAFF
>TRBJ2-2|TRBD1|TRBV7-2|.
TGTGCCAGCAGCCTGGACAGGGGGAGGGGGGAGCTGTTTTTT
CASSLDRGRGELFF
>TRBJ2-7|TRBD2|TRBV6-5|.
TGTGCCAGCAGTTTGGGTAGAGCGGGGGGTCCAAACGAGCAGTACTTC
CASSLGRAGGPNEQYF
>TRBJ2-7|.|TRBV28|.
TGTGCCAGCAGAAAAGGGGGGGCAGCCGAGTACGAGCAGTACTTC
CASRKGGAAEYEQYF
>TRBJ2-1|TRBD1|TRBV29-1|.
TGCAGCGCCGGAGGAGGGACAGGGGCCCACGGTGAGCAGTTCTTC
CSAGGGTGAHGEQFF
>TRBJ2-7|TRBD2|TRBV5-1|.
TGCGCCAGCAGCTTGGGGGGGGGTTACGAGCAGTACTTC
CASSLGGGYEQYF
>TRBJ2-3|TRBD2|TRBV5-1|.
TGCGCCAGCAGCTTAAGCGGGGGCACAGATACGCAGTATTTT
CASSLSGGTDTQYF
>TRBJ1-6|TRBD1|TRBV5-1|once
TGCGCCAGCAGCCCGGGACAGGGTGATTCACCCCTCCACTTT
CASSPGQGDSPLHF
>TRBJ1-4|.|TRBV7-2|.
TGTGCCAGCAGCTCCCCGGCCGACATTATTTTCGAAAAACTGTTTTTT
CASSSPADIIFEKLFF
>TRBJ2-3|TRBD2|TRBV30|.
TGTGCCGGAAGCTACGGCCTAGCGGGGAGAGATACGCAGTATTTT
CAGSYGLAGRDTQYF
>TRBJ2-4|TRBD1|TRBV11-2|.
TGTGCCAGCAGCGGACAGGGGAGGGGGCTAAACATTCAGTACTTC
CASSGQGRGLNIQYF
>TRBJ2-4|.|TRBV6-5|.
TGTGCCAGCAGTTCTGTTAAGGCGGGCAAAAACATTCAGTACTTC
CASSSVKAGKNIQYF
>TRBJ2-7|TRBD1|TRBV6-1|.
TGTGCCGGTAGACAGGGATCCTACGAGCAGTACTTC
CAGRQGSYEQYF
>TRBJ2-3|TRBD1|TRBV28|.
TGTGCCAGCAGTTCCTTGACAGGGACCATCGCAGATACGCAGTATTTT
CASSSLTGTIADTQYF
>TRBJ2-3|TRBD2|TRBV9|.
TGTGCCAGCAGCCCTATAGCGGGGGGGGCAGATACGCAGTATTTT
CASSPIAGGADTQYF
>TRBJ2-4|TRBD1|TRBV29-1|.
TGCAGCGTTGAGGGGGGACAGGGGGCGGACATTCAGTACTTC
CSVEGGQGADIQYF
>TRBJ2-1|TRBD2|TRBV7-8|.
TGTGCCAGCAGCCCCAGCTTCGGGACTAGGAACAATGAGCAGTTCTTC
CASSPSFGTRNNEQFF
>TRBJ1-2|TRBD1|TRBV15|.
TGTGCCACCAGCACAACAGGGGTCGGTCGCTACACCTTC
CATSTTGVGRYTF
>TRBJ2-3|.|TRBV30|.
TGTGCCTGGGGGAGAACGGGGTCCCGTAAAGATACGCAGTATTTT
CAWGRTGSRKDTQYF
>TRBJ2-7|TRBD2|TRBV14|.
TGTGCCAGCAGCCAGACATCTAGCGGTTGGTACTTC
CASSQTSSGWYF
>TRBJ1-6|.|TRBV7-8|few
TGTGCCAGCAGCTTAGTGCGGGGAAATTCACCCCTCCACTTT
CASSLVRGNSPLHF
>TRBJ1-4|.|TRBV6-5|.
TGTGCCAGCTCCAGGGCAGGGGAAAAACTGTTTTTT
CASSRAGEKLFF
>TRBJ1-2|.|TRBV28|.
TGTGCCAGCAGTTTAGGCAAGATTAACTATGGCTACACCTTC
CASSLGKINYGYTF
>TRBJ1-1|TRBD1|TRBV29-1|.
TGCAGCGTCGAGACAGGGTGGACTGAAGCTTTCTTT
CSVETGWTEAFF
>TRBJ1-2|.|TRBV27|.
TGTGCCAGCAGTCCGACCGGACAGTATGGCTACACCTTC
CASSPTGQYGYTF
>TRBJ1-1|.|TRBV4-3|.
TGCGCCAGCAGCCAAGATCGGGCGGGCTCAGATGAAGCTTTCTTT
CASSQDRAGSDEAFF
>TRBJ2-5|TRBD1|TRBV6-5|once
TGTGCCAGCAGCCCACCGGGACAGGGACAGGCGGCCCAGTACTTC
CASSPPGQGQAAQYF
>TRBJ2-3|TRBD2|TRBV25-1|.
TGTGCCAGCAGTGTCCGGGGGGGCGGTACGCAGTATTTT
CASSVRGGGTQYF
>TRBJ2-2|TRBD2|TRBV4-2|.
TGTGCCAGCAGCCAAAGACTAGCGGCAACCGGGGAGCTGTTTTTT
CASSQRLAATGELFF
>TRBJ1-6|TRBD1|TRBV5-1|.
TGCGCCAGCAGACCGGGACAGGGGGCGCCTAGTTCACCCCTCCACTTT
CASRPGQGAPSSPLHF
>TRBJ1-1|TRBD1|TRBV10-1|.
TGCGCCAGGAGATCCGGGACAGCCCCCCCTGAAGCTTTCTTT
CARRSGTAPPEAFF